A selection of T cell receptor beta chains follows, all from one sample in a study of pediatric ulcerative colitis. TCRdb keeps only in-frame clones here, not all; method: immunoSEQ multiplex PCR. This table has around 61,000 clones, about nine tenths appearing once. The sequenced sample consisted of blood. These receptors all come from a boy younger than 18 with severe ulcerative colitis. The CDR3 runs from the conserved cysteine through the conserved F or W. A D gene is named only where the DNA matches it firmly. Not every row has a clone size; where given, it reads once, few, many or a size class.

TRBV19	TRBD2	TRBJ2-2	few	CASNPYSGLAAGGELFF
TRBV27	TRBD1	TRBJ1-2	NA	CASSLDRDAGYTF
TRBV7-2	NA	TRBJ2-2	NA	CASSLWVSGELFF
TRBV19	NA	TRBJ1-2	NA	CASSISLWNYGYTF
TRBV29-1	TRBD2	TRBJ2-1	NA	CSVTSGGREQFF
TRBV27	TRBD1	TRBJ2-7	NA	CASSPGTGYEQYF
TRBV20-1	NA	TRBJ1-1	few	CSARTGAEAFF
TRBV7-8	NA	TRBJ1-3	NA	CASSPLGATAGNTIYF
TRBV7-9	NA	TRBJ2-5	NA	CASSPSSFQETQYF
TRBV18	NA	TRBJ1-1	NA	CASSPPRDGYMNTEAFF
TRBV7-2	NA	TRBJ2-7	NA	CASSFSGSVYEQYF
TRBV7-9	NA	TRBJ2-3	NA	CASSPTTSSSTDTQYF
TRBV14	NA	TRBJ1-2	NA	CASSQAYMAYGYTF
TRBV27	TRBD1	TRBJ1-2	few	CASSSGGADYGYTF
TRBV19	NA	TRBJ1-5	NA	CASTWTRSNQPQHF
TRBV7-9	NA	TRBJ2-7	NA	CASSQDSSYEQYF
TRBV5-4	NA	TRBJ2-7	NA	CASSLGTNSYEQYF
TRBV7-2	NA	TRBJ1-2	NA	CASSPPGGVNYGYTF
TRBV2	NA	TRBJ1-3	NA	CASSEGTRTSGNTIYF
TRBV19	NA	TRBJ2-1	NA	CASTTEGMGLGQFF
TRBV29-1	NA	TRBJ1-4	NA	CSVAELGSYNEKLFF
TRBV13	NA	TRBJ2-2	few	CASSLERGLLFF
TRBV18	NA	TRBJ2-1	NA	CASSPSGYSYNEQFF
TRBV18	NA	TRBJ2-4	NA	CASSPPLASLAKNIQYF